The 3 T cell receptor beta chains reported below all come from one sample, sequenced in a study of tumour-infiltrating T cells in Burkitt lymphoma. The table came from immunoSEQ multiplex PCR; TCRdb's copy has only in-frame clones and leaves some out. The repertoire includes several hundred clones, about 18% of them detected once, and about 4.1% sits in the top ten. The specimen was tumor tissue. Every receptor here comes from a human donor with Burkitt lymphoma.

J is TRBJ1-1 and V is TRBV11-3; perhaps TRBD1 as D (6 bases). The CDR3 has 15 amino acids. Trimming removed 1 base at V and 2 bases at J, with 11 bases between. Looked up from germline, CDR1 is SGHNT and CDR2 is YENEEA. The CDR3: CASSLGAGTNTEAFF. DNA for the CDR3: TGTGCCAGCAGCTTAGGCGCCGGGACAAACACTGAAGCTTTCTTT.

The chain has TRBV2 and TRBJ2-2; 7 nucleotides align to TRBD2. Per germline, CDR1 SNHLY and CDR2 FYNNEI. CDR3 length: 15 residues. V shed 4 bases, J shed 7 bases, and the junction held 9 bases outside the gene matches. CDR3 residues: CASSVLPGGSGELFF. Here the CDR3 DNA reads TGTGCCAGCAGTGTTCTTCCGGGAGGTAGCGGGGAGCTGTTTTTT.

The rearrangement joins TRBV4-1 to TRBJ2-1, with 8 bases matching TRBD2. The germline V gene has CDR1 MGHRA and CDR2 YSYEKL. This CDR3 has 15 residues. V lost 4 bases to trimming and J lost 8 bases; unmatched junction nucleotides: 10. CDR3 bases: TGCGCCAGCAGCCTCAGTAGCGGGAATTTGTATGAGCAGTTCTTC. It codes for CASSLSSGNLYEQFF.